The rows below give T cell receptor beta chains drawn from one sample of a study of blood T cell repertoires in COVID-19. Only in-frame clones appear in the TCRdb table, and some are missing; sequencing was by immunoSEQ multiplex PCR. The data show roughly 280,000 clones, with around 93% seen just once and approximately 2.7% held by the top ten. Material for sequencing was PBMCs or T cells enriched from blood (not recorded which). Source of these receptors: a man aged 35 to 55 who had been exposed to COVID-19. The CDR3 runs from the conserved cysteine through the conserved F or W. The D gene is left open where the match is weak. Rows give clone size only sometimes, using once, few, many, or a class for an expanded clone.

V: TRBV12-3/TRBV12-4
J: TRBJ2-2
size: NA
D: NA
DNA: TGTGCCAGCAGTTTCGAAGGAGAAAGGGAGCTGTTTTTT
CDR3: CASSFEGERELFF

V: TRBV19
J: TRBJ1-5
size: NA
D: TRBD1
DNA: TGTGCCAGCAAACCCGGGACAGGGCTAAAGTATAGCAATCAGCCCCAGCATTTT
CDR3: CASKPGTGLKYSNQPQHF

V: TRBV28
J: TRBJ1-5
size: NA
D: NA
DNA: TGTGCCAGCTTGGGGGGGGGATATCAGCCCCAGCATTTT
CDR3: CASLGGGYQPQHF

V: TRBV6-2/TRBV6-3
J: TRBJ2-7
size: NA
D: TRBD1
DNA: TGTGCCAGCAGTTATCCGGGACAGGGGGCCTACGAGCAGTACTTC
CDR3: CASSYPGQGAYEQYF

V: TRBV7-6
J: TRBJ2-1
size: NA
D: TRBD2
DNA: TGTGCCAGCAGCTCGGGACTAGCGGGAAAGAGTGAGCAGTTCTTC
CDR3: CASSSGLAGKSEQFF

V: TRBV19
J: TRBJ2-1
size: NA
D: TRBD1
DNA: TGTGCCAGTAGTATAGATTGGGGGACAGGGGGCTTCAATGAGCAGTTCTTC
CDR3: CASSIDWGTGGFNEQFF

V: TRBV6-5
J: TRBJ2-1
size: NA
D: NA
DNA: TGTGCCAGCATGGGCCAGGAATACAATGAGCAGTTCTTC
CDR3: CASMGQEYNEQFF

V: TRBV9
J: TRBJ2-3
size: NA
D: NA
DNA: TGTGCCAGCAGCTCACAGGAAAGCACAGATACGCAGTATTTT
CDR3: CASSSQESTDTQYF

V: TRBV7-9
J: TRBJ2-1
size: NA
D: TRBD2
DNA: TGTGCCACGGGGGGAGGGAGGGCCTATGAGCAGTTCTTC
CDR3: CATGGGRAYEQFF

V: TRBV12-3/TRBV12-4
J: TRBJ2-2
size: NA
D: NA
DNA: TGTGCCAGCAGTTTGAGTGTCACCGGGGAGCTGTTTTTT
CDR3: CASSLSVTGELFF

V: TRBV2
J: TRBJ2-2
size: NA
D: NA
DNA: TGTGCCAGCCAAAACGGACTGGCGAACACCGGGGAGCTGTTTTTT
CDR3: CASQNGLANTGELFF

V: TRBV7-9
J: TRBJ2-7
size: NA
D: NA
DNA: TGTGCCAGCAGCTTGACTGAACTCTACGAGCAGTACTTC
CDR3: CASSLTELYEQYF

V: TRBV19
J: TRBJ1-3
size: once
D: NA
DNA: TGTGCCAGTAGATCCGGCGGGAACTCTGGAAACACCATATATTTT
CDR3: CASRSGGNSGNTIYF

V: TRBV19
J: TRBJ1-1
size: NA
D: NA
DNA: TGTGCCAGTAGTCCAAACTTAGACATGAACACTGAAGCTTTCTTT
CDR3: CASSPNLDMNTEAFF

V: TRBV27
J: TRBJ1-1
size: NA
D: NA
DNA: TGTGCCAGCAGTTTACAGGGCGGGGTACCCACTGAAGCTTTCTTT
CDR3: CASSLQGGVPTEAFF

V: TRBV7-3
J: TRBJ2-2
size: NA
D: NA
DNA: TGTGCCAGCAGCGCCCCGGGACAAAACCCCTCCGGGGAGCTGTTTTTT
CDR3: CASSAPGQNPSGELFF

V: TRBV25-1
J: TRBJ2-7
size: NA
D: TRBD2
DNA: TGTGCCAGCAGTGAATTCGCTAGCGGAGCTTCCTACGAGCAGTACTTC
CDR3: CASSEFASGASYEQYF

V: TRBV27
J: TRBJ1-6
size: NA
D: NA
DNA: TGTGCCAGCAGTTTTTACAGAGATTCACCCCTCCACTTT
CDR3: CASSFYRDSPLHF

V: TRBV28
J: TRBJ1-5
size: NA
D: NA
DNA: TGTGCCAGCAGTTGGACAGATCAGCCCCAGCATTTT
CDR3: CASSWTDQPQHF

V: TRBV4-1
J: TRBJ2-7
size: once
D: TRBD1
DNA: TGCGCCAGCAGCCGGCCGGGACAGATCTACGAGCAGTACTTC
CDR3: CASSRPGQIYEQYF

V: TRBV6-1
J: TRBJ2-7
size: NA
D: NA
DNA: TGTGCCAGCAGTGAACCAGCGATTGACCACGTCCACGAGCAGTACTTC
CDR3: CASSEPAIDHVHEQYF

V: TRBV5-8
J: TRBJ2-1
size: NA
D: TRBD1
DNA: TGTGCCAGCGGGGGACAGGGGAGCGATGAGCAGTTCTTC
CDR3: CASGGQGSDEQFF